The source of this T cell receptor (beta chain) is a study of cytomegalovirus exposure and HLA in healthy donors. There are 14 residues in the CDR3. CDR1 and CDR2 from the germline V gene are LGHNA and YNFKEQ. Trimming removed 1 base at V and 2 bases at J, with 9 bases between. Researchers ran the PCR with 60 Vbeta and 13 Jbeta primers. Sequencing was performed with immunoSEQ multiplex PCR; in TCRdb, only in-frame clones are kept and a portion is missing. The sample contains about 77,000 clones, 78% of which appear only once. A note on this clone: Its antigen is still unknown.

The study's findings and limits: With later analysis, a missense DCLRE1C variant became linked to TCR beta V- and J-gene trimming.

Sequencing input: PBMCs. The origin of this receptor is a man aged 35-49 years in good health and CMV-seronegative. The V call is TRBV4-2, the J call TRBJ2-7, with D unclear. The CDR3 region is CASSQVGSAYEQYF. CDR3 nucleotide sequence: TGTGCCAGCAGCCAAGTTGGCAGCGCCTACGAGCAGTACTTC.